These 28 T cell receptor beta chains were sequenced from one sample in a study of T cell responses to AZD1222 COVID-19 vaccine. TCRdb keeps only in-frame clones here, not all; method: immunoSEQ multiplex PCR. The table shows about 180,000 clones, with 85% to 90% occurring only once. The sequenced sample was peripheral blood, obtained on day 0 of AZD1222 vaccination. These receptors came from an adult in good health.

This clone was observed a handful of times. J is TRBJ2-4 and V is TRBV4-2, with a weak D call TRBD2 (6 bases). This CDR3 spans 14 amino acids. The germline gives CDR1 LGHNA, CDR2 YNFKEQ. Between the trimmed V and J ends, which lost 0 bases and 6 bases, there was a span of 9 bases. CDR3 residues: CASSQDRGGNIQYF. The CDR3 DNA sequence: TGTGCCAGCAGCCAAGATAGGGGAGGAAACATTCAGTACTTC.

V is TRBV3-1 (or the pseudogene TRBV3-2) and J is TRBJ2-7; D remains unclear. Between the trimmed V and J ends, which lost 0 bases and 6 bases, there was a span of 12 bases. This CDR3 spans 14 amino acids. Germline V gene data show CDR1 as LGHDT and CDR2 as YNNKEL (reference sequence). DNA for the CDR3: TGTGCCAGCAGCCAAGATACAGTAGTTAGCGAGCAGTACTTC. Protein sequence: CASSQDTVVSEQYF.

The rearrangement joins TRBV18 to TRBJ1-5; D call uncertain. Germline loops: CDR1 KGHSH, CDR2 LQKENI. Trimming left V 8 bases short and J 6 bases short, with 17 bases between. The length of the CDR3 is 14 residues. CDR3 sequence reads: CASQNAPVGQPQHF. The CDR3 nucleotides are TGTGCCAGCCAAAACGCACCCGTGGGTCAGCCCCAGCATTTT.

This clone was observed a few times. The CDR3 spells CASVRNNYGYTF. In DNA form, the CDR3 reads TGTGCCAGCGTAAGGAATAACTATGGCTACACCTTC. This sequence joins TRBV2 and TRBJ1-2; D uncertain. Looked up from germline, CDR1 is SNHLY and CDR2 is FYNNEI. CDR3 length: 12 residues. The V end lost 8 bases, the J end lost 1 base, and 8 bases lay between the germline ends.

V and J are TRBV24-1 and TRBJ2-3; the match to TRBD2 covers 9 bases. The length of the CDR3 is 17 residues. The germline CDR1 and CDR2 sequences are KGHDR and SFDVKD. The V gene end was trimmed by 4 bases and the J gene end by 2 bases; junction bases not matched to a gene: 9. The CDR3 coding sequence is TGTGCCACCAGTGAGCCCAGCGGGGGGTCGTCCACAGATACGCAGTATTTT. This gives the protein CATSEPSGGSSTDTQYF.

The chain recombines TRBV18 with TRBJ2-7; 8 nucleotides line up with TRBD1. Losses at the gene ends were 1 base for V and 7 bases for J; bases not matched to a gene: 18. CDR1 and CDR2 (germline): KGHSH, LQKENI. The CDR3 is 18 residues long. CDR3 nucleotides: TGTGCCAGCTCACCACTCGGGACAGGTAATAAGCGGGCTACGGAGCAGTACTTC. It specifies CASSPLGTGNKRATEQYF.

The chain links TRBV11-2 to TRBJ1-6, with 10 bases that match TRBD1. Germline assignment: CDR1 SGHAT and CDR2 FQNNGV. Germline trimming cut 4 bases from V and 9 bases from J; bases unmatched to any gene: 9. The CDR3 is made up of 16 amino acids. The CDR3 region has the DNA TGTGCCAGCAGCTCCTGGGACAGGGGATGGGTTTCACCCCTCCACTTT. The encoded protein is CASSSWDRGWVSPLHF.

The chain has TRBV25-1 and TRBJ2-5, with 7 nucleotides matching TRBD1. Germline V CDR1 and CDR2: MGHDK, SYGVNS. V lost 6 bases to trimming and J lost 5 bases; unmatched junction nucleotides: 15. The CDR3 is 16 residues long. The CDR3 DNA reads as TGTGCCAGCAGCTCTCTTTGGGACAGTCTACTGGAGACCCAGTACTTC. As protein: CASSSLWDSLLETQYF.

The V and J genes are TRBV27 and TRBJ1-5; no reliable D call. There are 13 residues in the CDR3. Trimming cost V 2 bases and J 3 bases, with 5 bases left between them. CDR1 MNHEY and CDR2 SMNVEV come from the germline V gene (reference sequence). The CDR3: CASSLLVNQPQHF. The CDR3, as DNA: TGTGCCAGCAGTTTACTGGTCAATCAGCCCCAGCATTTT.

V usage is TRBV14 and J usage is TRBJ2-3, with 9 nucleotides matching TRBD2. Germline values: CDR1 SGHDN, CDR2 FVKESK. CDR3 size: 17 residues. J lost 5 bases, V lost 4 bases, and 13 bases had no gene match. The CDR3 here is CASSPFGAGGPKDTQYF. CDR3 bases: TGTGCCAGCAGCCCCTTCGGAGCGGGGGGCCCTAAAGATACGCAGTATTTT.

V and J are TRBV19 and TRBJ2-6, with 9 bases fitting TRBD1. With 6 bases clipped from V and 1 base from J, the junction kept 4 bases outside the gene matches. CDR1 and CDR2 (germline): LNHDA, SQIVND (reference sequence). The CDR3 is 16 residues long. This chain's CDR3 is CASSDRGFSGANVLTF. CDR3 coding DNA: TGTGCCAGTAGCGACAGGGGGTTTTCTGGGGCCAACGTCCTGACTTTC.

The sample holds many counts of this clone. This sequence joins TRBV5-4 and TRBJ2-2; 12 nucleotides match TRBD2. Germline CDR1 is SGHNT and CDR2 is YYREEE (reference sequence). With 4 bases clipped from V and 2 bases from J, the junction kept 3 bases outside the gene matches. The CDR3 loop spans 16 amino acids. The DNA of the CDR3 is TGTGCCAGCAGCCCCGGACTAGCGGGAAACACCGGGGAGCTGTTTTTT. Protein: CASSPGLAGNTGELFF.

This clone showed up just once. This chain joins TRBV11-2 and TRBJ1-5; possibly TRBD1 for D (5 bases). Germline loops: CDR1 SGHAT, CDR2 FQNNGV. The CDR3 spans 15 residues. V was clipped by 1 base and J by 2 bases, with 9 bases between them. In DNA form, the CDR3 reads TGTGCCAGCAGCTTAGGGGGGGAGGGCAATCAGCCCCAGCATTTT. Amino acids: CASSLGGEGNQPQHF.

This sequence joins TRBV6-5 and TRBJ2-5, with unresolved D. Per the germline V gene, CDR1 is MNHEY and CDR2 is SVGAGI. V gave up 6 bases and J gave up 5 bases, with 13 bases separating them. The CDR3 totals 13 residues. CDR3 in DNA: TGTGCCAGCAGCGAGGACCCGCGGGAGACCCAGTACTTC. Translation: CASSEDPRETQYF.

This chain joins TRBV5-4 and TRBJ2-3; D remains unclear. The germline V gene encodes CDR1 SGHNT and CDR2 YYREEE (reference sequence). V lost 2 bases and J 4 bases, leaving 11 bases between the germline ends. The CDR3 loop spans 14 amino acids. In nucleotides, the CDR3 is TGTGCCAGCAGCTTCGATCGGTGGGCAGATACGCAGTATTTT. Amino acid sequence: CASSFDRWADTQYF.

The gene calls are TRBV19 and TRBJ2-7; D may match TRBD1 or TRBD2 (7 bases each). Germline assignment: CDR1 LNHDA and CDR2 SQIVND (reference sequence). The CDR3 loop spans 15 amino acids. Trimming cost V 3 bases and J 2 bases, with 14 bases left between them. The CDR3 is CASSIQGGPPYEQYF. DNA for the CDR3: TGTGCCAGTAGTATTCAGGGGGGGCCCCCCTACGAGCAGTACTTC.

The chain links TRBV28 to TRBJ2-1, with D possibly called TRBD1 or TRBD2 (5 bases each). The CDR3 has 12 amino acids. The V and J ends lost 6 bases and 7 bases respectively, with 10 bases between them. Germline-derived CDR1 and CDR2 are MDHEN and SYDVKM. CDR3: CASRTTGNEQFF. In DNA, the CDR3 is TGTGCCAGCAGGACTACAGGTAATGAGCAGTTCTTC.

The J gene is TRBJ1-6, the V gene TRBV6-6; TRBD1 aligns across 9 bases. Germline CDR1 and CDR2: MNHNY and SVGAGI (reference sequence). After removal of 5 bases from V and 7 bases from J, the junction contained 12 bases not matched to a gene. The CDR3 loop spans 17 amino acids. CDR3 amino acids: CASSPVFAGTGNSPLHF. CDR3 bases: TGTGCCAGCAGTCCGGTTTTTGCCGGGACAGGGAATTCACCCCTCCACTTT.

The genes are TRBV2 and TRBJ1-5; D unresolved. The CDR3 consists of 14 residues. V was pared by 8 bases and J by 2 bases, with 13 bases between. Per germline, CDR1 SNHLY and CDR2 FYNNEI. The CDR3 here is CASHSDGGNQPQHF. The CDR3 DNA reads TGTGCCAGCCACTCGGACGGCGGCAATCAGCCCCAGCATTTT.

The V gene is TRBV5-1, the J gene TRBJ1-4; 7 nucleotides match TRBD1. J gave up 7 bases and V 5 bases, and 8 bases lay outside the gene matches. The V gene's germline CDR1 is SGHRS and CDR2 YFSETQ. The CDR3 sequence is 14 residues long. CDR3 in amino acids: CASRVGTAGEKLFF. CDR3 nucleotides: TGCGCCAGCAGGGTCGGGACAGCGGGTGAAAAACTGTTTTTT.

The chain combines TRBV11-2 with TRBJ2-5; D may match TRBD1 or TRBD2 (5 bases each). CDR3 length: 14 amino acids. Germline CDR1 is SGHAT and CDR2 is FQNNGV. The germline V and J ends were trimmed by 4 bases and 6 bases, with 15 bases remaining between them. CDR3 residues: CASSSGPGRQTQYF. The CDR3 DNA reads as TGTGCCAGCAGCTCGGGACCAGGCCGGCAGACCCAGTACTTC. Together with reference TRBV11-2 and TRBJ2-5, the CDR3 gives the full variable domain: EAGVAQSPRYKIIEKRQSVAFWCNPISGHATLYWYQQILGQGPKLLIQFQNNGVVDDSQLPKDRFSAERLKGVDSTLKIQPAKLEDSAVYLCASSSGPGRQTQYFGPGTRLLVL.

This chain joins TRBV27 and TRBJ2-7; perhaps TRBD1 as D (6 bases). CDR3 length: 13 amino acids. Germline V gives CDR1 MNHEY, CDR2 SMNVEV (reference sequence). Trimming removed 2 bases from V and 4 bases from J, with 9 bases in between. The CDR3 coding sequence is TGTGCCAGCAGTTTAACAGGGAGTTACGAGCAGTACTTC. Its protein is CASSLTGSYEQYF.

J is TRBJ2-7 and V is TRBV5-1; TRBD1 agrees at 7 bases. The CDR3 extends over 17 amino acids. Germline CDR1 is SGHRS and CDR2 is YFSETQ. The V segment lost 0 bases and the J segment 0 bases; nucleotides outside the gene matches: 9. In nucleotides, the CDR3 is TGCGCCAGCAGCTTGGGGTCCGGGACAGTCAGCTCCTACGAGCAGTACTTC. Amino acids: CASSLGSGTVSSYEQYF.

The CDR3 spells CASSRSTGGSNTEAFF. CDR3 sequence (DNA): TGTGCCAGCAGTCGATCAACAGGGGGCTCGAACACTGAAGCTTTCTTT. The chain combines TRBV28 with TRBJ1-1; TRBD1 agrees at 9 bases. V trimming: 5 bases; J trimming: 1 base; junction bases outside the gene matches: 8. The CDR3 is 16 residues long. Germline-derived CDR1 and CDR2 are MDHEN and SYDVKM.

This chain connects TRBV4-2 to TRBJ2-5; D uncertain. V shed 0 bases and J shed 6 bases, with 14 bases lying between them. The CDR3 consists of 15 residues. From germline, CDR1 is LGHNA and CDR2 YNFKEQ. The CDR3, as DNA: TGTGCCAGCAGCCAAGATTATGGGCTCGGGCAGACCCAGTACTTC. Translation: CASSQDYGLGQTQYF.

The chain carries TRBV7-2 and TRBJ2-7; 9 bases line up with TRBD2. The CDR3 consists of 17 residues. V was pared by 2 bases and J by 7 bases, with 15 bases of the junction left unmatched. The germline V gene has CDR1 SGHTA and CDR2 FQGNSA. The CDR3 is CASSLKVGERGVREQYF. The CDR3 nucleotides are TGTGCCAGCAGCTTAAAAGTAGGGGAGCGGGGGGTGAGGGAGCAGTACTTC.

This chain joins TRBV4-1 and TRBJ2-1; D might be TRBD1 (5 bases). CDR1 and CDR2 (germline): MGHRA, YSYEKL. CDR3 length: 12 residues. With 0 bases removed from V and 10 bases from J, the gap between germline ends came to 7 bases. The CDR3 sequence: CASSQERTEQFF. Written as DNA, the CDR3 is TGCGCCAGCAGCCAAGAGCGGACAGAGCAGTTCTTC.

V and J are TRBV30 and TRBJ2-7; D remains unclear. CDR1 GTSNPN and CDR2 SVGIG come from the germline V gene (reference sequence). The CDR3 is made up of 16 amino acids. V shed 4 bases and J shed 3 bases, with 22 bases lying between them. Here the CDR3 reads CAWIKRPCGRIYEQYV. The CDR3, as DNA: TGTGCCTGGATTAAACGGCCCTGCGGACGGATCTACGAGCAGTACGTC.